These 21 T cell receptor beta chains were sequenced from one sample in a study of cytomegalovirus exposure and HLA in healthy donors. The study ran its PCR with 60 Vbeta and 13 Jbeta primers. Clones were read by immunoSEQ multiplex PCR, and TCRdb kept only the in-frame ones, dropping some. The sample has 100,000 or so clones; around four fifths are singletons. The sequencing sample was made of PBMCs. Receptors were obtained from a woman aged 40 to 50 in good health and CMV-seropositive.

J is TRBJ2-1 and V is TRBV2, with D unclear. The germline CDR1 and CDR2 sequences are SNHLY and FYNNEI. V lost 3 bases and J 5 bases, leaving 11 bases between the germline ends. This CDR3 has 14 residues. CDR3 residues: CASSDGDFNNEQFF. In nucleotides, the CDR3 is TGTGCCAGCAGTGATGGAGACTTTAACAATGAGCAGTTCTTC.

This chain uses TRBV5-1 with TRBJ2-5; the match to TRBD2 covers 10 bases. The CDR3 sequence is 15 residues long. With 4 bases clipped from V and 3 bases from J, the junction kept 6 bases outside the gene matches. Germline loops: CDR1 SGHRS, CDR2 YFSETQ. CDR3 DNA: TGCGCCAGCAGCCTAGGGGGGACTAGCGAAGAGACCCAGTACTTC. Residues: CASSLGGTSEETQYF.

V is TRBV19 and J is TRBJ1-5; tentative D call: TRBD1 (5 bases). V lost 3 bases, J lost 7 bases, and 13 bases lay in between. CDR3 size: 14 residues. Germline V gene sequence: CDR1 LNHDA, CDR2 SQIVND (reference sequence). The chain's CDR3 is CASSIWGRDQPQHF. CDR3 coding DNA: TGTGCCAGTAGTATTTGGGGGAGGGACCAGCCCCAGCATTTT.

This clone was detected only once. The V call is TRBV5-4, the J call TRBJ2-7; TRBD2 matches at 7 bases. V shed 3 bases and J 0 bases; nucleotides not matched to a gene: 9. The CDR3 consists of 16 residues. Germline-derived CDR1 and CDR2 are SGHNT and YYREEE (reference sequence). The CDR3 DNA follows: TGTGCCAGCAGCTCAGCAATCGCGGGAGACTCCTACGAGCAGTACTTC. Translation gives CASSSAIAGDSYEQYF.

This clone was picked up a small number of times. CDR3 region: CASSQGGVRTGELFF. The CDR3 nucleotides are TGTGCCAGCAGTCAAGGGGGTGTTCGCACCGGGGAGCTGTTTTTT. This rearrangement joins TRBV6-6 to TRBJ2-2; the D gene is possibly TRBD1 (6 bases). The CDR3 has 15 amino acids. CDR1 and CDR2 (germline): MNHNY, SVGAGI (reference sequence). V dropped 5 bases and J dropped 4 bases, with 14 bases sitting between them.

The V and J genes are TRBV7-9 and TRBJ1-6, with no clear D. The germline V gene has CDR1 SEHNR and CDR2 FQNEAQ (reference sequence). Trimming shortened V by 5 bases and J by 9 bases, and 17 bases separated the two germline ends. The CDR3 spans 15 residues. This CDR3 is CASSQIGIPSSPLHF. Here the CDR3 DNA reads TGTGCCAGCAGCCAAATCGGGATCCCGAGTTCACCCCTCCACTTT.

The chain couples TRBV15 to TRBJ2-5; 7 nucleotides align to TRBD2. The CDR3 sequence is 16 residues long. Trimming took 1 base from V and 5 from J; bases not matched to a gene: 10. CDR1 and CDR2 from the germline V gene are LNHNV and YYDKDF (reference sequence). In DNA, the CDR3 is TGTGCCACCAGCAGAGTTCTAGCGGTAAACAGGGAGACCCAGTACTTC. Its protein is CATSRVLAVNRETQYF. Looking up the rest from reference TRBV15 and TRBJ2-5 gives the full variable domain: DAMVIQNPRYQVTQFGKPVTLSCSQTLNHNVMYWYQQKSSQAPKLLFHYYDKDFNNEADTPDNFQSRRPNTSFCFLDIRSPGLGDTAMYLCATSRVLAVNRETQYFGPGTRLLVL.

V is TRBV5-1 and J is TRBJ2-5; TRBD2 agrees at 7 bases. J was trimmed by 2 bases and V by 6 bases; bases with no gene match: 4. CDR1 and CDR2 (germline): SGHRS, YFSETQ. The CDR3 is 13 amino acids. CDR3 sequence: CASNPGLQETQYF. The CDR3 DNA reads as TGCGCCAGCAACCCGGGACTACAAGAGACCCAGTACTTC.

This chain connects TRBV28 to TRBJ2-7; TRBD1 might be the D (5 bases). The CDR3 loop spans 13 amino acids. V dropped 3 bases and J dropped 4 bases, with 10 bases sitting between them. CDR1 is MDHEN and CDR2 is SYDVKM in the germline V gene. The CDR3 coding sequence is TGTGCCAGCAGTTTCCCCTGGACATACGAGCAGTACTTC. Its protein is CASSFPWTYEQYF.

The chain links TRBV2 to TRBJ2-1; D gene unclear. Germline values: CDR1 SNHLY, CDR2 FYNNEI. This CDR3 contains 15 residues. Trimming removed 6 bases at V and 2 bases at J, with 14 bases between. The CDR3 here is CASSFRASAYNEQFF. The CDR3 nucleotides read TGTGCCAGCAGCTTTAGAGCGTCGGCCTACAATGAGCAGTTCTTC.

The rearrangement uses TRBV9 and TRBJ1-5, with 10 bases aligning to TRBD1. In germline, CDR1 is SGDLS, CDR2 YYNGEE. After removal of 2 bases from V and 2 bases from J, the junction contained 7 bases not matched to a gene. The CDR3 runs 17 residues. DNA for the CDR3: TGTGCCAGCAGCGTCCGGGACAGGGGTTTTTGCAATCAGCCCCAGCATTTT. Amino acids: CASSVRDRGFCNQPQHF.

This chain links TRBV29-1 with TRBJ2-3; no definite D call. The CDR3 covers 15 residues. Germline assignment: CDR1 SQVTM and CDR2 ANQGSEA. Deletions cut 1 base from V and 2 bases from J, with 13 bases between. The CDR3 DNA sequence: TGCAGCGTTGAAGTGGGTGTCGGAGACACAGATACGCAGTATTTT. Its translation: CSVEVGVGDTDTQYF.

V gene TRBV18 combines with J gene TRBJ1-4; 8 nucleotides agree with TRBD1. Germline lookup yields CDR1 KGHSH and CDR2 LQKENI. The length of the CDR3 is 15 residues. V trimming: 3 bases; J trimming: 5 bases; junction bases outside the gene matches: 5. CDR3 protein: CASSPGTGRNEKLFF. The CDR3 coding sequence is TGTGCCAGCTCACCGGGGACAGGAAGAAATGAAAAACTGTTTTTT.

J is TRBJ2-7 and V is TRBV6-5; 8 bases align to TRBD1. There are 12 residues in the CDR3. Germline V gene sequence: CDR1 MNHEY, CDR2 SVGAGI. The ends lost 6 bases at V and 6 bases at J; junction bases unmatched: 4. CDR3 coding DNA: TGTGCCAGCAGATACGGACAGGGCGAGCAGTACTTC. Its protein is CASRYGQGEQYF.

This chain uses TRBV11-3 with TRBJ1-3; D not resolved. In germline, CDR1 is SGHNT, CDR2 YENEEA. The CDR3 runs 15 residues. V was cut by 3 bases and J by 2 bases, with 11 bases left in between. As DNA, the CDR3 is TGTGCCAGCAGCTTCCTCGTATCAGCTGGAAACACCATATATTTT. Its protein is CASSFLVSAGNTIYF. Filled out from reference TRBV11-3 and TRBJ1-3, the complete variable domain reads EAGVVQSPRYKIIEKKQPVAFWCNPISGHNTLYWYLQNLGQGPELLIRYENEEAVDDSQLPKDRFSAERLKGVDSTLKIQPAELGDSAVYLCASSFLVSAGNTIYFGEGSWLTVV.

The chain combines TRBV2 with TRBJ2-2; no definite D call. CDR1 and CDR2 from the germline V gene are SNHLY and FYNNEI. There are 13 residues in the CDR3. V shed 6 bases and J shed 7 bases, with 12 bases lying between them. CDR3 sequence (DNA): TGTGCCAGCAGCCCCAATACTGTCGGGGAGCTGTTTTTT. This sequence encodes CASSPNTVGELFF.

The genes are TRBV7-6 and TRBJ1-1; D gene unclear. Trimming cost V 0 bases and J 2 bases, with 4 bases left between them. Germline V CDR1 and CDR2: SGHVS, FNYEAQ. The CDR3 length is 13 residues. This CDR3 reads CASSLAPNTEAFF. The CDR3 DNA sequence: TGTGCCAGCAGCTTAGCCCCAAACACTGAAGCTTTCTTT.

Note on this clone: Other DNA sequences of this sample code for an identical CDR3. CDR3 region: CASSPRQGITDTQYF. In DNA form, the CDR3 reads TGTGCCAGCAGCCCACGACAGGGGATCACAGATACGCAGTATTTT. The V call is TRBV2, the J call TRBJ2-3, with 8 positions matching TRBD1. J lost 2 bases, V lost 6 bases, and 7 bases had no gene match. Germline V lookup: CDR1 SNHLY, CDR2 FYNNEI. The CDR3 sequence is 15 residues long.

V usage is TRBV4-1 and J usage is TRBJ2-7; 14 nucleotides line up with TRBD2. Unmatched junction bases numbered 9, after V lost 4 bases and J lost 4 bases. The CDR3 has 17 amino acids. CDR1 is MGHRA, CDR2 YSYEKL, per germline. CDR3 bases: TGCGCCAGCAGCCGAGGGACTAGCGGGAGAAATCTTTACGAGCAGTACTTC. This sequence encodes CASSRGTSGRNLYEQYF.

The chain uses TRBV4-1 and TRBJ1-4; no clear D gene. Germline-derived CDR1 and CDR2 are MGHRA and YSYEKL. Between the trimmed V and J ends, which lost 3 bases and 0 bases, there was a span of 14 bases. CDR3 length: 17 amino acids. CDR3 residues: CASSHAHLFATNEKLFF. In DNA form, the CDR3 reads TGCGCCAGCAGCCATGCACACCTCTTTGCAACTAATGAAAAACTGTTTTTT.

This chain links TRBV4-3 with TRBJ1-2; D is perhaps TRBD1 (5 bases). This CDR3 contains 15 residues. Germline V gene data show CDR1 as LGHNA and CDR2 as YSLEER. The germline V and J ends were trimmed by 3 bases and 6 bases, with 17 bases remaining between them. This chain's CDR3 is CASSQAWGLYDGYTF. CDR3 in DNA: TGCGCCAGCAGCCAGGCTTGGGGCCTGTATGATGGCTACACCTTC.